This T cell receptor (beta chain) appears in the sequencing data of a study of response to subunit inactivated influenza vaccine. TCRdb independently ran MiXCR on the RT-PCR reads; one entry per CDR3 protein. The sample has about 700,000 distinct CDR3 sequences, 15% to 19% seen once. This clonotype was found a few times. This CDR3 region has 16 residues. The germline CDR1 and CDR2 sequences are SGHDT and YYEEEE. V dropped 4 bases and J dropped 7 bases, with 20 bases sitting between them. J is TRBJ1-4 and V is TRBV5-6; D gene uncertain. This sample comprised PBMCs from blood, obtained approximately 12 days after vaccination. The sequence derives from a man aged 45 to 65 who received an inactivated influenza vaccine. The CDR3 protein is CASSHDRMAVGEKLFF. The CDR3 bases are TGTGCCAGCAGCCACGACCGGATGGCGGTTGGTGAAAAACTGTTTTTT.